These T cell receptor beta chains were read from a single sample in a study of circulating CD8 cells and anti-PD-1 response in melanoma. TCRdb independently ran MiXCR on the reads; one entry per CDR3 protein. The sample holds several hundred distinct CDR3 sequences; almost 8% are singletons and the top ten take 33%. Sequences were derived from CD8+ T cells from PBMCs, sampled at baseline or after one month of anti-PD-1 therapy (not recorded which). The receptors were gathered from a human donor with melanoma. Each CDR3 is given with its conserved first and last residue. Each record gives: V gene, J gene, CDR3 length, D gene, clone size, CDR3 DNA, CDR3 protein. A D gene is named only where the DNA matches it firmly. The size entry is marked missing in some rows and otherwise reads once, few, many or a size class.

V gene: TRBV3-1; J gene: TRBJ1-1; CDR3 length: 13; D gene: .; clone size: large; CDR3 DNA: TGTGCCAGCAGCCTCACAGAGAACACTGAAGCTTTCTTT; CDR3 protein: CASSLTENTEAFF
V gene: TRBV6-2/TRBV6-3; J gene: TRBJ2-4; CDR3 length: 14; D gene: TRBD2; clone size: .; CDR3 DNA: TGTGCCGGCAGGTGGACTAGCGGCAAAAACATTCAGTACTTC; CDR3 protein: CAGRWTSGKNIQYF
V gene: TRBV19; J gene: TRBJ2-2; CDR3 length: 14; D gene: TRBD1; clone size: large; CDR3 DNA: TGTGCCGGTACGGGACAGGGATACACCGGGGAGCTGTTTTTT; CDR3 protein: CAGTGQGYTGELFF
V gene: TRBV24-1; J gene: TRBJ2-5; CDR3 length: 13; D gene: .; clone size: large; CDR3 DNA: TGTGCCACCAGTGATGGTAGGACAGAGACCCAGTACTTC; CDR3 protein: CATSDGRTETQYF
V gene: TRBV28; J gene: TRBJ2-1; CDR3 length: 15; D gene: .; clone size: medium-sized; CDR3 DNA: TGTGCCAGCAGTTTAAAACAGGGTGCGCTCAATGTGCAGTTCTTC; CDR3 protein: CASSLKQGALNVQFF
V gene: TRBV20-1; J gene: TRBJ2-7; CDR3 length: 11; D gene: .; clone size: medium-sized; CDR3 DNA: TGCAGTGCTGGGGAGCACTACGAGCAGTACTTC; CDR3 protein: CSAGEHYEQYF
V gene: TRBV19; J gene: TRBJ2-1; CDR3 length: 15; D gene: TRBD1; clone size: medium-sized; CDR3 DNA: TGTGCCAGTAGTATAAGGGACAGGGGCTACAATGAGCAGTTCTTC; CDR3 protein: CASSIRDRGYNEQFF
V gene: TRBV2; J gene: TRBJ2-7; CDR3 length: 13; D gene: .; clone size: .; CDR3 DNA: TGTGCCAGCACCTTGACAGATTCCTACGAGCAGTACTTC; CDR3 protein: CASTLTDSYEQYF
V gene: TRBV4-1; J gene: TRBJ2-1; CDR3 length: 13; D gene: TRBD1; clone size: medium-sized; CDR3 DNA: TGCGCCAGCAGGGGGACAGTCTACAATGAGCAGTTCTTC; CDR3 protein: CASRGTVYNEQFF
V gene: TRBV19; J gene: TRBJ2-1; CDR3 length: 16; D gene: TRBD2; clone size: large; CDR3 DNA: TGTGCCAGTAGGTGGACTAGCGGGAGCTCCTACAATGAGCAGTTCTTC; CDR3 protein: CASRWTSGSSYNEQFF
V gene: TRBV25-1; J gene: TRBJ1-5; CDR3 length: 16; D gene: .; clone size: large; CDR3 DNA: TGTGCCAGCAGTGAGGGGCTGTCTGGCGGCAATCAGCCCCAGCATTTT; CDR3 protein: CASSEGLSGGNQPQHF